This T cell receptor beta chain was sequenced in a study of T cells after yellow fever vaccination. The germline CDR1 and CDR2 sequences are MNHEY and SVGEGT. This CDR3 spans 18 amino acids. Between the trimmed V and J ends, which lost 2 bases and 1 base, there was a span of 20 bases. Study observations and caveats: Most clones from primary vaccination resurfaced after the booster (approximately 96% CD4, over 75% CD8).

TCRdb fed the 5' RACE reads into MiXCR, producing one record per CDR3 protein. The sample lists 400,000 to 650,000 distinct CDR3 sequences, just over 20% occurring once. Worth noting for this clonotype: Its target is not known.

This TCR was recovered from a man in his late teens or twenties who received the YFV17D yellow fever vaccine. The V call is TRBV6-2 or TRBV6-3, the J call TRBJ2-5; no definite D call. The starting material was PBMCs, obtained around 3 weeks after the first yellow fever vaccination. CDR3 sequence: CASSYDPEPRPVQETQYF. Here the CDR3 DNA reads TGTGCCAGCAGTTACGATCCCGAACCGAGACCCGTCCAAGAGACCCAGTACTTC.